Below are 10 T cell receptor beta chains sequenced from a single sample in a study of T cell changes during pregnancy in multiple sclerosis. Sequencing used immunoSEQ multiplex PCR; TCRdb keeps in-frame clones, though not all of them. The repertoire includes 40,000 to 50,000 clones, 92% of them detected once, and 0.37% sits in the top ten. Sequences were derived from CD4+ T cells from peripheral blood mononuclear cells, sampled in the second trimester of pregnancy. These receptors originate from a female donor in good health, enrolled as a control in a pregnancy study.

This chain uses TRBV9 with TRBJ2-4; a possible D gene is TRBD2 (7 bases). Trimming stripped 2 bases from V and 8 bases from J, with 14 bases between. This CDR3 has 14 amino acids. The germline gives CDR1 SGDLS, CDR2 YYNGEE. The CDR3 coding sequence is TGTGCCAGCAGCGTCGGAGGGGGGGCGGACATTCAGTACTTC. This translates into CASSVGGGADIQYF.

The gene calls are TRBV4-1 and TRBJ2-1, with 11 bases aligning to TRBD1. Trimming took 3 bases from V and 6 from J; bases not matched to a gene: 10. This CDR3 spans 17 amino acids. The germline CDR1 and CDR2 sequences are MGHRA and YSYEKL. CDR3 protein: CASSHTLSGQGGNEQFF. The CDR3 DNA reads TGCGCCAGCAGCCATACCCTATCGGGACAGGGGGGCAATGAGCAGTTCTTC.

The rearrangement uses TRBV11-3 and TRBJ2-3; 14 bases agree with TRBD2. CDR3 length: 20 amino acids. V lost 3 bases and J lost 0; bases outside the gene matches: 11. Per the germline V gene, CDR1 is SGHNT and CDR2 is YENEEA. The chain's CDR3 is CASSFPGLAGDLLSTDTQYF. For the CDR3, the DNA is TGTGCCAGCAGCTTTCCGGGACTAGCGGGGGATCTACTTAGCACAGATACGCAGTATTTT.

This clone was seen only once. The V gene is TRBV5-4, the J gene TRBJ2-6; 11 bases agree with TRBD1. The germline CDR1 and CDR2 sequences are SGHNT and YYREEE (reference sequence). V trimming: 3 bases; J trimming: 1 base; junction bases outside the gene matches: 6. The CDR3 runs 18 residues. The CDR3, as DNA: TGTGCCAGCAGCTCGGGACAGGGGGTCCTTTCTGGGGCCAACGTCCTGACTTTC. Translated, it gives CASSSGQGVLSGANVLTF.

The rearrangement joins TRBV30 to TRBJ2-1; 7 positions agree with TRBD2. Trimming removed 5 bases from V and 9 bases from J; junction bases left unmatched: 7. Germline CDR1 is GTSNPN and CDR2 is SVGIG (reference sequence). The CDR3 covers 12 residues. As DNA, the CDR3 is TGTGCCTGGGGGAGACTAGCAGGTGAGCAGTTCTTC. Translation: CAWGRLAGEQFF.

The chain combines TRBV7-3 with TRBJ1-2, with D possibly being TRBD1 (5 bases). This CDR3 contains 13 residues. Between the trimmed V and J ends, which lost 2 bases and 4 bases, there was a span of 8 bases. The germline CDR1 and CDR2 sequences are SGHTA and FQGTGA. Here the CDR3 reads CASSLGQGYGYTF. The CDR3 coding sequence is TGTGCCAGCAGCTTAGGGCAGGGCTATGGCTACACCTTC.

This clone appeared a single time. CDR3 in amino acids: CASSGVMNTEAFF. The CDR3 bases are TGTGCCAGCAGTGGCGTAATGAACACTGAAGCTTTCTTT. The rearrangement uses TRBV6-1 and TRBJ1-1, with unresolved D. The CDR3 extends over 13 amino acids. V was clipped by 4 bases and J by 0 bases, with 6 bases between them. The V gene's germline CDR1 is MNHNS and CDR2 SASEGT.

The V and J genes are TRBV6-5 and TRBJ1-4; 9 nucleotides match TRBD1. V trimming: 7 bases; J trimming: 7 bases; junction bases outside the gene matches: 10. CDR3 length: 15 residues. Germline loops: CDR1 MNHEY, CDR2 SVGAGI. For the CDR3, the DNA is TGTGCCAGCATGATAAGACAGGGGGTTGGTGAAAAACTGTTTTTT. Residues: CASMIRQGVGEKLFF.

This chain connects TRBV19 to TRBJ1-6; 7 positions match TRBD1. V was pared by 3 bases and J by 0 bases, with 5 bases of the junction left unmatched. Germline CDR1 is LNHDA and CDR2 is SQIVND (reference sequence). The CDR3 totals 17 residues. The chain's CDR3 is CASSMRTGVSYNSPLHF. For the CDR3, the DNA is TGTGCCAGTAGTATGCGAACAGGGGTCTCCTATAATTCACCCCTCCACTTT.

The genes are TRBV6-5 and TRBJ1-4; D call uncertain. Germline assignment: CDR1 MNHEY and CDR2 SVGAGI. V lost 6 bases and J 8 bases, leaving 16 bases between the germline ends. The length of the CDR3 is 14 residues. Written as DNA, the CDR3 is TGTGCCAGCAGACCCCTCGATAGAGGGGAAAAACTGTTTTTT. This gives the protein CASRPLDRGEKLFF.